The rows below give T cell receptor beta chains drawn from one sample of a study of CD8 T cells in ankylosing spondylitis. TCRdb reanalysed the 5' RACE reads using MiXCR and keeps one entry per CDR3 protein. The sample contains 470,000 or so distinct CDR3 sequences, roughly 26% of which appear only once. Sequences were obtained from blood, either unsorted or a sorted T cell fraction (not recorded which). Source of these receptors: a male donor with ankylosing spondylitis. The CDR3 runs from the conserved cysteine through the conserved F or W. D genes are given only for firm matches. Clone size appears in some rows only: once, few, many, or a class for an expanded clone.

CDR3nt: TGTGCCAGCAGCCAAGCCGTCGGGGCCGAGCAGTACTTC; CDR3aa: CASSQAVGAEQYF; d_gene: .; v_gene: TRBV5-6; j_gene: TRBJ2-7; abundance: .
CDR3nt: TGTGCCACCAGTGAACCCGGACAGGGTATTCGGGGCAATGAGCAGTTCTTC; CDR3aa: CATSEPGQGIRGNEQFF; d_gene: TRBD1; v_gene: TRBV24-1; j_gene: TRBJ2-1; abundance: .
CDR3nt: TGTGCCACAAGACAGGGGGAGGACACTGAAGCTTTCTTT; CDR3aa: CATRQGEDTEAFF; d_gene: TRBD1; v_gene: TRBV10-3; j_gene: TRBJ1-1; abundance: few
CDR3nt: TGTGCCAGCAGCTTGATGGGTACGCAGTATTTT; CDR3aa: CASSLMGTQYF; d_gene: .; v_gene: TRBV7-9; j_gene: TRBJ2-3; abundance: .
CDR3nt: TGCAGTGCTCCTAAGCCGGGACTAGTTTTTCTCAATGAGCAGTTCTTC; CDR3aa: CSAPKPGLVFLNEQFF; d_gene: TRBD2; v_gene: TRBV20-1; j_gene: TRBJ2-1; abundance: .
CDR3nt: TGCAGTGCGCTCGGGATTCCGACCTCCTACAATGAGCAGTTCTTC; CDR3aa: CSALGIPTSYNEQFF; d_gene: .; v_gene: TRBV20-1; j_gene: TRBJ2-1; abundance: few
CDR3nt: TGTGCCATCAGTGACCCAACAGGGTTCGCGGGCAATCAGCCCCAGCATTTT; CDR3aa: CAISDPTGFAGNQPQHF; d_gene: .; v_gene: TRBV10-3; j_gene: TRBJ1-5; abundance: few
CDR3nt: TGTGCCAGCAGCAAGGTAGCGGGAAACTGGGATGAGCAGTTCTTC; CDR3aa: CASSKVAGNWDEQFF; d_gene: TRBD2; v_gene: TRBV7-2; j_gene: TRBJ2-1; abundance: .
CDR3nt: TGTGCCAGCTCACCTGGGAAGTGGGCCGGGGGTAATGAGCAGTTCTTC; CDR3aa: CASSPGKWAGGNEQFF; d_gene: .; v_gene: TRBV18; j_gene: TRBJ2-1; abundance: .
CDR3nt: TGCGCCAGCAGCGAGGGGGACAGGGACACAGATACGCAGTATTTT; CDR3aa: CASSEGDRDTDTQYF; d_gene: TRBD1; v_gene: TRBV5-1; j_gene: TRBJ2-3; abundance: few
CDR3nt: TGTGCCAGCAGCCAGCGAGGTTACGATACGCAGTATTTT; CDR3aa: CASSQRGYDTQYF; d_gene: .; v_gene: TRBV3-1; j_gene: TRBJ2-3; abundance: few
CDR3nt: TGCAGCGTTTTACAGGGGATCTATGGCTACACCTTC; CDR3aa: CSVLQGIYGYTF; d_gene: TRBD1; v_gene: TRBV29-1; j_gene: TRBJ1-2; abundance: few
CDR3nt: TGTGCCAGCAGTTTAGGCGACAGCCTAGCCAAAAACATTCAGTACTTC; CDR3aa: CASSLGDSLAKNIQYF; d_gene: .; v_gene: TRBV12-3/TRBV12-4; j_gene: TRBJ2-4; abundance: many
CDR3nt: TGCAGTGCTAGAATGGGCACAGATACGCAGTATTTT; CDR3aa: CSARMGTDTQYF; d_gene: .; v_gene: TRBV20-1; j_gene: TRBJ2-3; abundance: .
CDR3nt: TGTGCCAGCAGCCAAGGGGCTGGAAACACCATATATTTT; CDR3aa: CASSQGAGNTIYF; d_gene: .; v_gene: TRBV3-1; j_gene: TRBJ1-3; abundance: few
CDR3nt: TGTGCCAGCAGCCAAGAAAACACCCTCTCTGGAAACACCATATATTTT; CDR3aa: CASSQENTLSGNTIYF; d_gene: .; v_gene: TRBV4-2; j_gene: TRBJ1-3; abundance: .
CDR3nt: TGTGCCAGTACGGGACAATACTACAATGAGCAGTTCTTC; CDR3aa: CASTGQYYNEQFF; d_gene: .; v_gene: TRBV27; j_gene: TRBJ2-1; abundance: .
CDR3nt: TGCAGTGCGCCCTCGATAGCCGAGACCCAGTACTTC; CDR3aa: CSAPSIAETQYF; d_gene: .; v_gene: TRBV20-1; j_gene: TRBJ2-5; abundance: few
CDR3nt: TGCGCCAGCAGCCAAGACGCAGGGACCTATGGCTACACCTTC; CDR3aa: CASSQDAGTYGYTF; d_gene: .; v_gene: TRBV4-1; j_gene: TRBJ1-2; abundance: few
CDR3nt: TGCGCCAGCAGCTTAGTGGGAGGGCCTACAGCGAACACCGGGGAGCTGTTTTTT; CDR3aa: CASSLVGGPTANTGELFF; d_gene: TRBD2; v_gene: TRBV5-1; j_gene: TRBJ2-2; abundance: .
CDR3nt: TGTGCCACCAGCAGAGATATTGGGGCGGGCGGAAGCACAGATACGCAGTATTTT; CDR3aa: CATSRDIGAGGSTDTQYF; d_gene: .; v_gene: TRBV15; j_gene: TRBJ2-3; abundance: .